Listed here are 14 T cell receptor beta chains from one sample, sequenced in a study of cytomegalovirus exposure and HLA in healthy donors. Sequencing used immunoSEQ multiplex PCR; TCRdb keeps in-frame clones, though not all of them. The sample lists 250,000 to 300,000 clones, 80% to 90% occurring once. Sequencing was carried out using PBMCs. The receptors originated from a woman aged 18-29 years in good health and CMV-seronegative.

The V and J genes are TRBV19 and TRBJ2-2; TRBD1 matches 9 bases. The germline V gene encodes CDR1 LNHDA and CDR2 SQIVND (reference sequence). Unmatched junction bases numbered 5, after V lost 2 bases and J lost 7 bases. CDR3 length: 15 amino acids. The CDR3 reads CASSILGQGGGELFF. The DNA for the CDR3 is TGTGCCAGTAGTATACTGGGACAGGGAGGCGGGGAGCTGTTTTTT.

The V call is TRBV6-1, the J call TRBJ2-7; D gene ambiguous. The CDR3 has 13 residues. V dropped 7 bases and J dropped 4 bases, with 14 bases sitting between them. Germline CDR1 is MNHNS and CDR2 is SASEGT. The CDR3 coding sequence is TGTGCCAGCACCGTGGCAGGCCAGTACGAGCAGTACTTC. Encoded protein: CASTVAGQYEQYF.

V usage is TRBV2 and J usage is TRBJ2-3, with TRBD2 matching over 8 bases. The ends lost 6 bases at V and 2 bases at J; junction bases unmatched: 4. The germline gives CDR1 SNHLY, CDR2 FYNNEI. The CDR3 is made up of 14 amino acids. CDR3 amino acids: CASRAGEHTDTQYF. The CDR3 region has the DNA TGTGCCAGCAGAGCGGGAGAGCACACAGATACGCAGTATTTT.

The chain links TRBV4-3 to TRBJ2-1, with TRBD1 matching over 7 bases. The CDR3 has 14 amino acids. Looked up from germline, CDR1 is LGHNA and CDR2 is YSLEER. V was clipped by 4 bases and J by 4 bases; unmatched bases: 4. The CDR3 coding sequence is TGCGCCAGCAGCCGGGACAGCGATTACAATGAGCAGTTCTTC. Its translation: CASSRDSDYNEQFF.

The chain employs TRBV11-2 and TRBJ2-1; D may be TRBD2 (5 bases). V shed 1 base and J shed 1 base, with 11 bases lying between them. Germline loops: CDR1 SGHAT, CDR2 FQNNGV. The CDR3 is 16 residues long. CDR3 sequence: CASSLGADLSYNEQFF. CDR3 sequence (DNA): TGTGCCAGCAGCTTAGGAGCGGACCTTTCCTACAATGAGCAGTTCTTC.

V usage is TRBV6-1 and J usage is TRBJ2-7, with D unresolved. This CDR3 contains 11 residues. The V gene lost 6 bases and the J gene lost 7 bases, with 10 bases spanning the gap. CDR1 is MNHNS, CDR2 SASEGT, per germline. The CDR3 DNA sequence: TGTGCCAGCAGGGTGGCCTGGGAGCAGTACTTC. It codes for CASRVAWEQYF.

This chain connects TRBV19 to TRBJ2-7; possibly TRBD1 for D (5 bases). The CDR3 totals 14 residues. The V gene lost 6 bases and the J gene lost 2 bases, with 14 bases spanning the gap. Germline lookup yields CDR1 LNHDA and CDR2 SQIVND (reference sequence). CDR3 amino acids: CASSRRLQAYEQYF. DNA of the CDR3: TGTGCCAGTAGCCGTAGGTTACAGGCCTACGAGCAGTACTTC. The whole variable domain, remainder taken from reference TRBV19 and TRBJ2-7, is DGGITQSPKYLFRKEGQNVTLSCEQNLNHDAMYWYRQDPGQGLRLIYYSQIVNDFQKGDIAEGYSVSREKKESFPLTVTSAQKNPTAFYLCASSRRLQAYEQYFGPGTRLTVT.

The chain uses TRBV19 and TRBJ2-7; 11 bases align to TRBD1. Germline CDR1 LNHDA, CDR2 SQIVND (reference sequence). This CDR3 region has 16 residues. J gave up 0 bases and V 5 bases, and 6 bases lay outside the gene matches. CDR3 sequence reads: CASSLRDRGISYEQYF. In DNA form, the CDR3 reads TGTGCCAGTAGTCTCCGGGACAGGGGGATCTCCTACGAGCAGTACTTC.

The gene calls are TRBV9 and TRBJ2-7, with 7 bases identical to TRBD1. J lost 3 bases, V lost 0 bases, and 6 bases had no gene match. The germline V gene has CDR1 SGDLS and CDR2 YYNGEE. This CDR3 region has 15 residues. The chain's CDR3 is CASSVEGTEVYEQYF. CDR3 in DNA: TGTGCCAGCAGCGTAGAAGGGACAGAAGTCTACGAGCAGTACTTC.

As for this clone: This specimen includes other DNA sequences encoding the same CDR3. V gene TRBV18 combines with J gene TRBJ1-2; 8 bases line up with TRBD1. Trimming took 6 bases from V and 4 from J; bases not matched to a gene: 7. Germline-derived CDR1 and CDR2 are KGHSH and LQKENI. The CDR3 length is 14 residues. The CDR3 loop is CASSPSGTGYGYTF. CDR3 sequence (DNA): TGTGCCAGCTCGCCATCCGGGACAGGCTATGGCTACACCTTC.

The J gene is TRBJ2-5, the V gene TRBV7-2; 7 nucleotides match TRBD1. In germline, CDR1 is SGHTA, CDR2 FQGNSA. Germline trimming cut 3 bases from V and 2 bases from J; bases unmatched to any gene: 6. This CDR3 has 15 residues. The CDR3 bases are TGTGCCAGCAGCTTGGGGACAGTCCAACAAGAGACCCAGTACTTC. Its translation: CASSLGTVQQETQYF.

This clone was seen a single time. The rearrangement uses TRBV2 and TRBJ1-2; D possibly corresponds to TRBD1 (5 bases). The CDR3 has 15 amino acids. V dropped 8 bases and J dropped 0 bases, with 16 bases sitting between them. Germline V gene lookup returns CDR1 SNHLY and CDR2 FYNNEI. The CDR3 region has the DNA TGTGCCAGCTTGGCGCAGGGTGCCGCTAACTATGGCTACACCTTC. Translation gives CASLAQGAANYGYTF.

The chain is built from TRBV10-3 and TRBJ2-1; TRBD1 agrees at 10 bases. V was pared by 7 bases and J by 4 bases, with 1 base of the junction left unmatched. The CDR3 consists of 13 residues. Per germline, CDR1 ENHRY and CDR2 SYGVKD. The CDR3 DNA reads TGTGCCATCACGGGACAGGGGTACAATGAGCAGTTCTTC. Protein: CAITGQGYNEQFF.

This rearrangement joins TRBV12-2 to TRBJ2-5; the table's D call of TRBD2 was not tested on the DNA. TRBV12-2 is a listed pseudogene. This CDR3 contains 14 residues. The CDR3 sequence: CASRLESGQETQYF. The CDR3 DNA reads as TGTGCAAGTCGCTTAGAGAGCGGCCAAGAGACCCAGTACTTC.